One and the same sample provided the 20 T cell receptor beta chains below, sequenced in a study of T cell responses to AZD1222 COVID-19 vaccine (dated by TCRdb to 2020 to 2023). This specimen's time point label, per the study, means: baseline before first vaccination. The library was produced with the immunoSEQ multiplex PCR assay. TCRdb took over this immuneACCESS table, retaining in-frame rearrangements with V and J assigned. Such tables are incomplete; in checked studies, under half of the missing clones stem from an unresolved V gene, and the remainder is unexplained. The sample records about 140,000 clones, approximately 84% of which are singletons. In total, the top ten clones hold roughly 4.3% of the sample. The input for sequencing was peripheral blood, taken on day 0 of AZD1222 vaccination. Receptor source: an adult in good health.

This sequence joins TRBV5-5 and TRBJ2-7; 10 bases map to TRBD1. Germline V gene lookup returns CDR1 SGHKS and CDR2 YYEKEE (reference sequence). The length of the CDR3 is 15 residues. Unmatched junction bases numbered 6, after V lost 2 bases and J lost 4 bases. The CDR3 region has the DNA TGTGCCAGCAGCTTTACCGGGACAGGGGTTTACGAGCAGTACTTC. Translation gives CASSFTGTGVYEQYF.

Many counts were recorded for this clone. This chain connects TRBV19 to TRBJ1-2; D ambiguous. V was cut by 4 bases and J by 8 bases, with 14 bases left in between. The CDR3 spans 13 residues. The germline V gene encodes CDR1 LNHDA and CDR2 SQIVND (reference sequence). The CDR3 coding sequence is TGTGCCAGTAGTACCAATGAGTGGGAGGGCTACACCTTC. This gives the protein CASSTNEWEGYTF.

The J gene is TRBJ2-7, the V gene TRBV7-3; D remains ambiguous. CDR1 is SGHTA and CDR2 is FQGTGA in the germline V gene. V lost 5 bases to trimming and J lost 4 bases, with 12 bases between them. The CDR3 loop spans 13 amino acids. The CDR3 reads CASSLLGNYEQYF. The CDR3 DNA is TGTGCCAGCAGCCTACTGGGGAATTACGAGCAGTACTTC.

This clone was counted only a few times. The chain carries TRBV6-5 and TRBJ1-5, with D possibly matching TRBD1 (6 bases). Trimming left V 5 bases short and J 2 bases short, with 13 bases between. Germline V gene lookup returns CDR1 MNHEY and CDR2 SVGAGI. The CDR3 is 15 amino acids. CDR3 sequence: CASSQQGRGNQPQHF. CDR3 nucleotide sequence: TGTGCCAGCAGTCAACAGGGACGAGGCAATCAGCCCCAGCATTTT.

CDR3 in DNA: TGTGCCAGCAGTTCACAGGGGAATCAGCCCCAGCATTTT. Protein sequence: CASSSQGNQPQHF. This chain uses TRBV6-5 with TRBJ1-5, with TRBD1 identical over 7 bases. V trimming: 4 bases; J trimming: 4 bases; junction bases outside the gene matches: 1. Germline V gives CDR1 MNHEY, CDR2 SVGAGI. There are 13 residues in the CDR3.

The V gene is TRBV27, the J gene TRBJ1-5; D not resolved. Per germline, CDR1 MNHEY and CDR2 SMNVEV (reference sequence). V was clipped by 6 bases and J by 3 bases, with 15 bases between them. The CDR3 has 15 amino acids. The CDR3 DNA reads TGTGCCAGCAGGTCCCGGGGTGGCGACAATCAGCCCCAGCATTTT. It codes for CASRSRGGDNQPQHF.

The chain couples TRBV5-1 to TRBJ1-2; maybe TRBD1 (6 bases). The CDR3 loop spans 13 amino acids. V lost 4 bases and J lost 4, with 11 bases in between. Germline assignment: CDR1 SGHRS and CDR2 YFSETQ. CDR3 residues: CASSQQGGYGYTF. In DNA, the CDR3 is TGCGCCAGCAGCCAACAGGGCGGCTATGGCTACACCTTC. The variable domain in full, with the rest retrieved from reference TRBV5-1 and TRBJ1-2, is KAGVTQTPRYLIKTRGQQVTLSCSPISGHRSVSWYQQTPGQGLQFLFEYFSETQRNKGNFPGRFSGRQFSNSRSEMNVSTLELGDSALYLCASSQQGGYGYTFGSGTRLTVV.

The chain uses TRBV24-1 and TRBJ2-3; 8 bases map to TRBD2. This CDR3 is 18 amino acids long. CDR1 KGHDR and CDR2 SFDVKD come from the germline V gene. Trimming took 2 bases from V and 2 from J; bases not matched to a gene: 11. The CDR3 nucleotides read TGTGCCACCAGTGATTCATTGCCCTCGGGGGGGCCCACAGATACGCAGTATTTT. Protein product: CATSDSLPSGGPTDTQYF.

This clone showed up just a few times. The V gene is TRBV15, the J gene TRBJ1-4, with TRBD1 identical over 7 bases. V lost 1 base to trimming and J lost 8 bases; unmatched junction nucleotides: 10. The germline V gene has CDR1 LNHNV and CDR2 YYDKDF (reference sequence). The CDR3 is made up of 16 amino acids. The CDR3 reads CATSRVRDSIKEKLFF. CDR3 in DNA: TGTGCCACCAGCAGAGTTCGGGACAGCATTAAAGAAAAACTGTTTTTT.

The J gene is TRBJ2-5, the V gene TRBV6-5; TRBD1 aligns across 11 bases. The trim removed 7 bases at V and 2 bases at J, leaving 3 bases unmatched. The CDR3 is 14 amino acids. Germline V gene sequence: CDR1 MNHEY, CDR2 SVGAGI. In nucleotides, the CDR3 is TGTGCCAGCAAGGACAGGGGGCATCAAGAGACCCAGTACTTC. Protein product: CASKDRGHQETQYF.

The rearrangement links TRBV2 to TRBJ1-1; 7 bases are a match to TRBD1. Trimming cost V 5 bases and J 4 bases; bases outside gene matches: 10. Germline CDR1 is SNHLY and CDR2 is FYNNEI. CDR3 size: 15 residues. The CDR3 DNA is TGTGCCAGCAGTTCGACAGGGTGGGAAGGCACTGAAGCTTTCTTT. Protein: CASSSTGWEGTEAFF.

The rearrangement links TRBV30 to TRBJ1-2; 12 bases match TRBD1. Germline CDR1 is GTSNPN and CDR2 is SVGIG (reference sequence). This CDR3 is built from 17 residues. With V trimmed by 3 bases and J by 8 bases, 16 bases remained unmatched. The CDR3 DNA sequence: TGTGCCTGGAGCCTCGGGGGACAGGGGGCCGGGCGCGGCGGCTACACCTTC. It codes for CAWSLGGQGAGRGGYTF. The whole variable domain, filled in from reference TRBV30 and TRBJ1-2, reads SQTIHQWPATLVQPVGSPLSLECTVEGTSNPNLYWYRQAAGRGLQLLFYSVGIGQISSEVPQNLSASRPQDRQFILSSKKLLLSDSGFYLCAWSLGGQGAGRGGYTFGSGTRLTVV.

The rearrangement uses TRBV2 and TRBJ2-7; D ambiguous. Deletions cut 5 bases from V and 0 bases from J, with 11 bases between. CDR3 length: 14 residues. CDR1 and CDR2 from the germline V gene are SNHLY and FYNNEI. CDR3 sequence (DNA): TGTGCCAGCAGTAAAACGAAGAGCTCCTACGAGCAGTACTTC. Its protein product is CASSKTKSSYEQYF.

The chain uses TRBV2 and TRBJ1-1, with D possibly being TRBD1 (5 bases). CDR3 length equals 18 residues. V was pared by 7 bases and J by 0 bases, with 24 bases between. CDR1 SNHLY and CDR2 FYNNEI come from the germline V gene. CDR3 DNA sequence: TGTGCCAGCACCACCACGGGGGGGGAAAGCCTTATGAACACTGAAGCTTTCTTT. Translating gives CASTTTGGESLMNTEAFF.

This chain joins TRBV5-6 and TRBJ1-2, with 7 positions matching TRBD1. V lost 2 bases to trimming and J lost 7 bases; unmatched junction nucleotides: 8. Per the germline V gene, CDR1 is SGHDT and CDR2 is YYEEEE. The CDR3 covers 14 residues. The CDR3 bases are TGTGCCAGCAGCTTCCTACAGGGGAAGGGTGGCTACACCTTC. Its protein product is CASSFLQGKGGYTF.

The count of this clone is one. The CDR3 DNA follows: TGTGCCACCAGCAGAGATGCCCAAGGGGGGCAAAACATTCAGTACTTC. Residues: CATSRDAQGGQNIQYF. The chain has TRBV15 and TRBJ2-4, with D perhaps given as TRBD1 or TRBD2 (6 bases each). V lost 0 bases and J 5 bases, leaving 14 bases between the germline ends. This CDR3 has 16 residues. The germline CDR1 and CDR2 sequences are LNHNV and YYDKDF (reference sequence).

The sample holds one count of this clone. The chain couples TRBV2 to TRBJ1-1; D is unresolved. The CDR3 sequence is 13 residues long. Looked up from germline, CDR1 is SNHLY and CDR2 is FYNNEI. With 3 bases removed from V and 5 bases from J, the gap between germline ends came to 10 bases. CDR3 nucleotide sequence: TGTGCCAGCAGTGATCCGGGAAGGACTGAAGCTTTCTTT. Its translation is CASSDPGRTEAFF.

The chain employs TRBV28 and TRBJ2-2, with D perhaps matching TRBD1 (5 bases). The ends were cut back, 8 bases at V and 5 bases at J, with 24 bases in the middle. The CDR3 loop spans 17 amino acids. Per the germline V gene, CDR1 is MDHEN and CDR2 is SYDVKM. CDR3 protein: CASSPLHVGPGTGELFF. The CDR3 DNA reads TGTGCCAGCTCCCCCCTGCACGTGGGGCCAGGTACCGGGGAGCTGTTTTTT.

This chain links TRBV4-1 with TRBJ2-7; no firm D call. Per the germline V gene, CDR1 is MGHRA and CDR2 is YSYEKL. This CDR3 contains 15 residues. Trimming pared 4 bases from V and 5 bases from J, leaving 18 bases between. The CDR3 here is CASSPYLVGNDEQYF. The CDR3 DNA sequence: TGCGCCAGCAGCCCTTACCTAGTGGGGAACGACGAGCAGTACTTC.

The genes are TRBV3-1 (or the pseudogene TRBV3-2) and TRBJ2-5; D is tentatively TRBD1 or TRBD2 (6 bases each). The V end lost 0 bases, the J end lost 1 base, and 9 bases lay between the germline ends. Germline V gene lookup returns CDR1 LGHDT and CDR2 YNNKEL (reference sequence). This CDR3 is 15 amino acids long. CDR3 region: CASSQEWGAQETQYF. The CDR3 nucleotides read TGTGCCAGCAGCCAAGAGTGGGGGGCCCAAGAGACCCAGTACTTC.